These 26 T cell receptor beta chains were sequenced from one sample in a study of shared clonotypes between healthy human individuals. Some clones are missing from TCRdb's copy, which holds only in-frame ones; the method was immunoSEQ multiplex PCR. Of roughly 2,300,000 clones in the sample, approximately 90% were seen once. The sample consisted of naive CD4+ T cells from PBMCs. Subset specified: CD45RA+ positively selected. These receptors originate from a young man in good health. Some clones in this sample may be carry-over from other donors' samples.

The chain has TRBV6-5 and TRBJ2-7, with 9 bases identical to TRBD1. Germline CDR1 and CDR2: MNHEY and SVGAGI. The junction had 7 bases not matched to a gene; V was cut back by 6 bases and J by 4 bases. The CDR3 is 14 amino acids. CDR3 loop: CASRAGQGSYEQYF. Written as DNA, the CDR3 is TGTGCCAGCAGGGCAGGACAGGGGTCGTACGAGCAGTACTTC.

The chain is built from TRBV9 and TRBJ1-1; 8 bases fit TRBD1. CDR3 size: 13 residues. Germline CDR1 SGDLS, CDR2 YYNGEE. V shed 4 bases and J 11 bases; nucleotides not matched to a gene: 10. In DNA, the CDR3 is TGTGCCAGCAGCTTAAGAGACAGGGGTCGGGCTTTCTTT. As protein: CASSLRDRGRAFF.

The chain joins TRBV7-9 to TRBJ2-1; 7 bases line up with TRBD2. The CDR3 totals 16 residues. The germline gives CDR1 SEHNR, CDR2 FQNEAQ (reference sequence). Losses at the gene ends were 1 base for V and 3 bases for J; bases not matched to a gene: 6. The CDR3 coding sequence is TGTGCCAGCAGCTTAGTCCGCGGGAGAGACTACAATGAGCAGTTCTTC. It specifies CASSLVRGRDYNEQFF.

V gene TRBV7-2 combines with J gene TRBJ1-4; the D gene is possibly TRBD1 (6 bases). Trimming took off 4 bases at V and 6 bases at J, with 15 bases between the two ends. Germline loops: CDR1 SGHTA, CDR2 FQGNSA. The CDR3 has 15 residues. The CDR3 nucleotides read TGTGCCAGCAGCTCTACAGGGCAGGACTATGAAAAACTGTTTTTT. Protein sequence: CASSSTGQDYEKLFF. The variable domain in full, completed from reference TRBV7-2 and TRBJ1-4, reads GAGVSQSPSNKVTEKGKDVELRCDPISGHTALYWYRQSLGQGLEFLIYFQGNSAPDKSGLPSDRFSAERTGGSVSTLTIQRTQQEDSAVYLCASSSTGQDYEKLFFGSGTQLSVL.

J is TRBJ2-7 and V is TRBV28; 7 positions agree with TRBD2. The germline CDR1 and CDR2 sequences are MDHEN and SYDVKM. There are 14 residues in the CDR3. J lost 7 bases, V lost 3 bases, and 9 bases had no gene match. CDR3: CASSFGGSPREQYF. The CDR3 DNA reads TGTGCCAGCAGTTTTGGCGGGAGTCCTAGAGAGCAGTACTTC.

The CDR3 reads CAWSGDRSPSGANVLTF. In DNA form, the CDR3 reads TGTGCCTGGAGTGGGGACAGGTCACCCTCTGGGGCCAACGTCCTGACTTTC. This chain uses TRBV30 with TRBJ2-6; 8 nucleotides line up with TRBD1. With 1 base clipped from V and 0 bases from J, the junction kept 5 bases outside the gene matches. Germline V gives CDR1 GTSNPN, CDR2 SVGIG (reference sequence). The CDR3 length is 17 residues.

Note on this clone: Within the sample, other DNA sequences also encode this same CDR3. The chain uses TRBV7-2 and TRBJ2-2; maybe TRBD1 (6 bases). Germline assignment: CDR1 SGHTA and CDR2 FQGNSA. V dropped 3 bases and J dropped 2 bases, with 10 bases sitting between them. The CDR3 totals 15 residues. This CDR3 is CASSFRTVNTGELFF. The CDR3 DNA reads TGTGCCAGCAGCTTCCGGACAGTAAACACCGGGGAGCTGTTTTTT.

The CDR3 spells CASSPPKLAARTDTQYF. CDR3 in DNA: TGTGCCAGCAGCCCCCCAAAGCTAGCGGCTAGGACAGATACGCAGTATTTT. This chain joins TRBV28 and TRBJ2-3; 7 bases line up with TRBD2. V gave up 6 bases and J gave up 3 bases; unmatched junction bases: 15. Germline V gene lookup returns CDR1 MDHEN and CDR2 SYDVKM. This CDR3 spans 17 amino acids. Combining the CDR3 with reference TRBV28 and TRBJ2-3 gives the whole variable domain DVKVTQSSRYLVKRTGEKVFLECVQDMDHENMFWYRQDPGLGLRLIYFSYDVKMKEKGDIPEGYSVSREKKERFSLILESASTNQTSMYLCASSPPKLAARTDTQYFGPGTRLTVL.

J is TRBJ1-5 and V is TRBV10-3, with 10 bases matching TRBD1. CDR1 is ENHRY and CDR2 is SYGVKD in the germline V gene. The CDR3 spans 13 residues. V dropped 4 bases and J dropped 9; count of bases not matched to a gene: 3. The CDR3 nucleotides read TGTGCCATCAGTGTGACAGGGGGCATGCCCCAGCATTTT. Its translation: CAISVTGGMPQHF.

The chain joins TRBV7-8 to TRBJ1-2, with D possibly TRBD1 on 6 matching bases. The CDR3 is 14 amino acids. Germline assignment: CDR1 SGHVS and CDR2 FQNEAQ. With 6 bases removed from V and 6 bases from J, the gap between germline ends came to 17 bases. In DNA, the CDR3 is TGTGCCAGCAGTCCCTATGGGACAAGCAATGGCTACACCTTC. Encoded protein: CASSPYGTSNGYTF.

A note on this clone: This same CDR3 is encoded by further DNA sequences in the sample. This rearrangement joins TRBV28 to TRBJ1-2; no firm D call. Trimming took off 5 bases at V and 5 bases at J, with 3 bases between the two ends. Germline V gene lookup returns CDR1 MDHEN and CDR2 SYDVKM. CDR3 length: 10 amino acids. CDR3 loop: CASSDYGYTF. The DNA of the CDR3 is TGTGCCAGCAGTGATTATGGCTACACCTTC.

This clone was recorded once. The chain uses TRBV9 and TRBJ1-1, with TRBD1 identical over 7 bases. The germline V gene encodes CDR1 SGDLS and CDR2 YYNGEE. V shed 4 bases, J shed 3 bases, and the junction held 6 bases outside the gene matches. The CDR3 length is 14 residues. The CDR3 is CASSPQQGYTEAFF. CDR3 in DNA: TGTGCCAGCAGCCCCCAACAGGGGTACACTGAAGCTTTCTTT.

This chain connects TRBV7-2 to TRBJ1-2, with a tentative D call TRBD1 (6 bases). The CDR3 contains 13 residues. V lost 4 bases and J 4 bases, leaving 10 bases between the germline ends. Germline CDR1 and CDR2: SGHTA and FQGNSA. In DNA form, the CDR3 reads TGTGCCAGCAGCTACGGGACAATCTATGGCTACACCTTC. Amino acid sequence: CASSYGTIYGYTF.

The rearrangement joins TRBV6-1 to TRBJ1-5; no reliable D call. V was trimmed by 9 bases and J by 2 bases, leaving 14 bases between them. Germline assignment: CDR1 MNHNS and CDR2 SASEGT. This CDR3 is 14 amino acids long. The CDR3 protein is CASILTGGNQPQHF. CDR3 DNA sequence: TGTGCCAGTATACTCACCGGCGGCAATCAGCCCCAGCATTTT.

The chain uses TRBV4-1 and TRBJ2-2; the match to TRBD2 covers 10 bases. The V gene's germline CDR1 is MGHRA and CDR2 YSYEKL. After removal of 0 bases from V and 5 bases from J, the junction contained 18 bases not matched to a gene. The CDR3 sequence is 21 residues long. The CDR3 is CASSQDPGLAATTLGTGELFF. CDR3 DNA sequence: TGCGCCAGCAGCCAAGACCCCGGACTAGCGGCGACAACCTTGGGGACCGGGGAGCTGTTTTTT.

Here the CDR3 reads CASRLGQGSYNEQFF. In nucleotides, the CDR3 is TGTGCCAGCAGACTGGGACAGGGCTCCTACAATGAGCAGTTCTTC. This chain uses TRBV11-2 with TRBJ2-1; 9 bases match TRBD1. This CDR3 spans 15 amino acids. The germline gives CDR1 SGHAT, CDR2 FQNNGV. With 6 bases clipped from V and 0 bases from J, the junction kept 3 bases outside the gene matches.

The genes are TRBV5-4 and TRBJ1-4, with 7 bases matching TRBD1. The CDR3 sequence is 15 residues long. J was trimmed by 7 bases and V by 1 base; bases with no gene match: 7. The germline V gene encodes CDR1 SGHNT and CDR2 YYREEE (reference sequence). DNA for the CDR3: TGTGCCAGCAGCTTGATAGCAGGGGGTAGTGAAAAACTGTTTTTT. Protein: CASSLIAGGSEKLFF.

This rearrangement joins TRBV29-1 to TRBJ1-2, with D hard to call. The germline V and J ends were trimmed by 1 base and 8 bases, with 8 bases remaining between them. Germline CDR1 and CDR2: SQVTM and ANQGSEA. The CDR3 extends over 11 amino acids. CDR3 region: CSVEVFGGYTF. In nucleotides, the CDR3 is TGCAGCGTTGAAGTCTTTGGCGGCTACACCTTC.

V and J are TRBV5-4 and TRBJ2-1; no clear D gene. Germline V gene lookup returns CDR1 SGHNT and CDR2 YYREEE (reference sequence). CDR3 size: 12 residues. The germline V and J ends were trimmed by 7 bases and 5 bases, with 10 bases remaining between them. In nucleotides, the CDR3 is TGTGCCAGCGGCCAGGATCACAATGAGCAGTTCTTC. Its protein product is CASGQDHNEQFF.

The chain combines TRBV2 with TRBJ2-1; D is unclear. V was cut by 6 bases and J by 0 bases, with 9 bases left in between. In germline, CDR1 is SNHLY, CDR2 FYNNEI. The CDR3 consists of 14 residues. DNA of the CDR3: TGTGCCAGCAGGGACCAAGTCTCCTACAATGAGCAGTTCTTC. It specifies CASRDQVSYNEQFF.

This sequence joins TRBV5-1 and TRBJ1-5; a weak D match, TRBD1 (5 bases). CDR1 SGHRS and CDR2 YFSETQ come from the germline V gene. V was pared by 0 bases and J by 4 bases, with 14 bases between. This CDR3 comprises 16 residues. CDR3 DNA: TGCGCCAGCAGCTTGGCCGGACACGAGGAGAATCAGCCCCAGCATTTT. Translated, it gives CASSLAGHEENQPQHF.

The CDR3 sequence: CASSQSGGPSYEQYF. The CDR3 region has the DNA TGTGCCAGCAGCCAATCGGGGGGGCCCTCCTACGAGCAGTACTTC. The chain has TRBV7-3 and TRBJ2-7; 8 nucleotides line up with TRBD2. Germline V gene data show CDR1 as SGHTA and CDR2 as FQGTGA. V lost 5 bases to trimming and J lost 0 bases; unmatched junction nucleotides: 6. The CDR3 has 15 amino acids. Together with reference TRBV7-3 and TRBJ2-7, the CDR3 gives the full variable domain: GAGVSQTPSNKVTEKGKYVELRCDPISGHTALYWYRQSLGQGPEFLIYFQGTGAADDSGLPNDRFFAVRPEGSVSTLKIQRTERGDSAVYLCASSQSGGPSYEQYFGPGTRLTVT.

Comment on this clone: At the DNA level, this CDR3 is encoded by other sequences in the same sample as well. The rearrangement joins TRBV5-1 to TRBJ1-3; D remains ambiguous. Germline V lookup: CDR1 SGHRS, CDR2 YFSETQ. The CDR3 spans 14 residues. V was clipped by 0 bases and J by 0 bases, with 4 bases between them. CDR3: CASSLANSGNTIYF. Written as DNA, the CDR3 is TGCGCCAGCAGCTTGGCTAACTCTGGAAACACCATATATTTT.

The chain is built from TRBV5-1 and TRBJ1-2; unclear D gene. Germline V lookup: CDR1 SGHRS, CDR2 YFSETQ. Trimming took off 2 bases at V and 8 bases at J, with 16 bases between the two ends. The CDR3 extends over 14 amino acids. CDR3 sequence (DNA): TGCGCCAGCAGCTTAGGTCCGCCATTCAGCGGCTACACCTTC. Amino acids: CASSLGPPFSGYTF. Looking up the rest from reference TRBV5-1 and TRBJ1-2 gives the full variable domain: KAGVTQTPRYLIKTRGQQVTLSCSPISGHRSVSWYQQTPGQGLQFLFEYFSETQRNKGNFPGRFSGRQFSNSRSEMNVSTLELGDSALYLCASSLGPPFSGYTFGSGTRLTVV.

This chain uses TRBV5-1 with TRBJ1-2; TRBD1 aligns across 8 bases. Germline V CDR1 and CDR2: SGHRS, YFSETQ. The V and J ends lost 3 bases and 3 bases, in that order; junction bases with no gene match: 4. The CDR3 totals 14 residues. As DNA, the CDR3 is TGCGCCAGCAGCTCCAGGGGGCTGGACTATGGCTACACCTTC. Protein sequence: CASSSRGLDYGYTF.

The rearrangement joins TRBV18 to TRBJ2-7; D uncertain. Germline V gene lookup returns CDR1 KGHSH and CDR2 LQKENI. V shed 3 bases and J shed 2 bases, with 14 bases lying between them. CDR3 length: 15 residues. CDR3 sequence reads: CASSPLQKPPYEQYF. Here the CDR3 DNA reads TGTGCCAGCTCACCCCTCCAAAAACCCCCCTACGAGCAGTACTTC.